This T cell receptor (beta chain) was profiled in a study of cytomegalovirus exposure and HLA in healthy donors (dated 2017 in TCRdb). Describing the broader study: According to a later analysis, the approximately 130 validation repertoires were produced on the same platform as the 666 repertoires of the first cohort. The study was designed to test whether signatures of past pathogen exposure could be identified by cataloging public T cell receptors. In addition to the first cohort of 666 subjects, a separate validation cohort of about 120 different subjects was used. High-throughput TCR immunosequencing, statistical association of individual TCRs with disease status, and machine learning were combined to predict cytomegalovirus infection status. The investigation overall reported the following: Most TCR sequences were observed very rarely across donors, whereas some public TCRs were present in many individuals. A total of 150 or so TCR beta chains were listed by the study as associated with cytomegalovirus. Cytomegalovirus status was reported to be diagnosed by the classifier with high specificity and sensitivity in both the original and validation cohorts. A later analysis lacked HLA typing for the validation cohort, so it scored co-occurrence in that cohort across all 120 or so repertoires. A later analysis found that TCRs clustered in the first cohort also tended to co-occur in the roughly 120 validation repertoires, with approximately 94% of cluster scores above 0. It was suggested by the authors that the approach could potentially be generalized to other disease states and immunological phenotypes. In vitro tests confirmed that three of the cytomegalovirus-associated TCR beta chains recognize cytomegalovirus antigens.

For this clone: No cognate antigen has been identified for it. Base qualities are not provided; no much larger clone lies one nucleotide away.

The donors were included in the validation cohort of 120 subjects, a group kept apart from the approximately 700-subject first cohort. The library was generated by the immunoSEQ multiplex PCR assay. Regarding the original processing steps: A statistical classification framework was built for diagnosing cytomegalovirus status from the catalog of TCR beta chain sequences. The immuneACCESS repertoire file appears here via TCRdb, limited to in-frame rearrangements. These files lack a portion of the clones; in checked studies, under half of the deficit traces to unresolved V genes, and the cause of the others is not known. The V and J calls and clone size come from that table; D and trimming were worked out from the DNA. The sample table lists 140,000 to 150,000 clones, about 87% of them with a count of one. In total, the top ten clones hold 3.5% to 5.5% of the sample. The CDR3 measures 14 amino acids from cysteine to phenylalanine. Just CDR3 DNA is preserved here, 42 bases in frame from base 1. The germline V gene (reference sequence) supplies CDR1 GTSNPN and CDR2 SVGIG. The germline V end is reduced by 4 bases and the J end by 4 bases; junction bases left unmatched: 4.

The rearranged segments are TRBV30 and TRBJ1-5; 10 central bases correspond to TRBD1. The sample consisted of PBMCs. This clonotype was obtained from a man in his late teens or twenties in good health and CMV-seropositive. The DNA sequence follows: TGTGCCTGGAATCCGGGACAGGGGAATCAGCCCCAGCATTTT. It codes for CAWNPGQGNQPQHF. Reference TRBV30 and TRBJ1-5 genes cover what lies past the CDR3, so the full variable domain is SQTIHQWPATLVQPVGSPLSLECTVEGTSNPNLYWYRQAAGRGLQLLFYSVGIGQISSEVPQNLSASRPQDRQFILSSKKLLLSDSGFYLCAWNPGQGNQPQHFGDGTRLSIL.